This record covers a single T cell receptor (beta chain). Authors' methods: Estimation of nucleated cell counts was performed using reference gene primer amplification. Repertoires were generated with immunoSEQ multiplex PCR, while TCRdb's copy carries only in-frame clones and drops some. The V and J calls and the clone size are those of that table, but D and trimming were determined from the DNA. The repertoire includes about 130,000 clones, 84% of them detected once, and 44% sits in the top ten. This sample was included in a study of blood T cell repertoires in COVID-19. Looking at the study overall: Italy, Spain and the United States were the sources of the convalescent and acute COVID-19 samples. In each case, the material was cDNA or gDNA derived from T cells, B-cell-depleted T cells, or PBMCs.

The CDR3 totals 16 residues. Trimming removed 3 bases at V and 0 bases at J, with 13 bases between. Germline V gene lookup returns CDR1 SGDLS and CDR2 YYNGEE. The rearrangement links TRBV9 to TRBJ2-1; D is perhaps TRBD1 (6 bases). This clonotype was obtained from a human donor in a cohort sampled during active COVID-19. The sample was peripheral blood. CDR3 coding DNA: TGTGCCAGCAGCGAGACAACAGGGAACTCCTACAATGAGCAGTTCTTC. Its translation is CASSETTGNSYNEQFF.